The 9 T cell receptor beta chains below were found in one sample sequenced in a study of read filtering for tumor transcriptome and immune sequencing. This library used about 360 ng RNA and molecular barcoded adaptors spanning alpha/delta and beta/gamma chains. From the reads, TCRdb called clonotypes with MiXCR, one entry per CDR3 protein. The table records approximately 140,000 distinct CDR3 sequences, approximately 13% of them present only once. Sequenced sample: a population of CD138-negative cells sorted from bone marrow. These receptors were taken from a donor over 35 with multiple myeloma.

With respect to this clonotype: The junction departs from germline at one end; a sequencing error may be responsible. The chain employs TRBV7-8 and TRBJ1-1; D uncertain. Germline V gene data show CDR1 as SGHVS and CDR2 as FQNEAQ. This CDR3 spans 13 amino acids. CDR3 DNA sequence: TGTGCCAGCAGCCGCGGCGCAGGTCGTGGAGCTTTCTTC. Translation: CASSRGAGRGAFF. Filled out from reference TRBV7-8 and TRBJ1-1, the complete variable domain reads GAGVSQSPRYKVAKRGQDVALRCDPISGHVSLFWYQQALGQGPEFLTYFQNEAQLDKSGLPSDRFFAERPEGSVSTLKIQRTQQEDSAVYLCASSRGAGRGAFFGQGTRLTVV.

This clonotype was counted at least ten times. The V gene is TRBV29-1, the J gene TRBJ1-1; no reliable D call. The V and J ends lost 0 bases and 7 bases respectively, with 12 bases between them. The CDR3 is 13 residues long. Germline V gives CDR1 SQVTM, CDR2 ANQGSEA. The DNA of the CDR3 is TGCAGCGTTGAAGACGGACTATCTAGTGAAGCTTTCTTT. Translation: CSVEDGLSSEAFF. Variable domain in full (rest from reference TRBV29-1 and TRBJ1-1): SAVISQKPSRDICQRGTSLTIQCQVDSQVTMMFWYRQQPGQSLTLIATANQGSEATYESGFVIDKFPISRPNLTFSTLTVSNMSPEDSSIYLCSVEDGLSSEAFFGQGTRLTVV.

This clonotype was picked up many times. This chain joins TRBV6-5 and TRBJ2-1, with 7 positions matching TRBD2. Germline V CDR1 and CDR2: MNHEY, SVGAGI. J gave up 9 bases and V 6 bases, and 8 bases lay outside the gene matches. The CDR3 runs to 13 residues. The CDR3 loop reads CASRGGREGEQFF. The CDR3 nucleotides are TGTGCCAGCAGGGGGGGGAGGGAGGGTGAGCAGTTCTTC.

This clonotype was detected many times. The chain couples TRBV5-1 to TRBJ2-5, with TRBD2 as a possible D gene (5 bases). The germline V gene encodes CDR1 SGHRS and CDR2 YFSETQ. Between the trimmed V and J ends, which lost 3 bases and 2 bases, there was a span of 26 bases. This CDR3 is built from 19 residues. The CDR3 sequence is CASSSHGGGRVGKQETQYF. In nucleotides, the CDR3 is TGCGCCAGCAGCTCTCATGGAGGCGGGCGCGTTGGAAAACAAGAGACCCAGTACTTC.

Regarding this clonotype: This clone may be a read error of a much larger clone one base away. CDR3 bases: TGCGCCAGCAGCGGTAATAGCGGGAGGAGCTACGGGCAGTACTTC. Its translation: CASSGNSGRSYGQYF. This sequence joins TRBV5-1 and TRBJ2-7; 10 nucleotides match TRBD2. This CDR3 has 15 amino acids. In germline, CDR1 is SGHRS, CDR2 YFSETQ.

This clonotype was seen at least ten times. CDR3 bases: TGTGCCAGCAGCGCCGGACTAAAGAAGAGCCATTTT. It specifies CASSAGLKKSHF. This chain uses TRBV12-3 or TRBV12-4 with TRBJ1-5; D ambiguous. The CDR3 consists of 12 residues. The V end was cut by 6 bases, the J end by 16 bases, with 19 bases between.

Remarks on this clonotype: The junction departs from the called germline gene at one end, perhaps through a read error. The chain couples TRBV4-1 to TRBJ2-7, with a tentative D call TRBD1 (7 bases). CDR1 is MGHRA, CDR2 YSYEKL, per germline. The CDR3 runs to 16 residues. CDR3 bases: TGCGCCAGCAGCCAGCGTACGGGGGACAGCTCCTACGTGCAGTACTTC. It translates to CASSQRTGDSSYVQYF.

This clonotype was observed at least ten times. The chain uses TRBV6-5 and TRBJ2-7, with unresolved D. With 6 bases removed from V and 4 bases from J, the gap between germline ends came to 10 bases. The germline V gene encodes CDR1 MNHEY and CDR2 SVGAGI. The CDR3 spans 12 residues. The CDR3 bases are TGTGCCAGCAGGCGAGGCTCATACGAGCAGTACTTC. Translating gives CASRRGSYEQYF.

This clonotype occurred many times. V and J are TRBV30 and TRBJ1-1; D may be TRBD1 (5 bases). This CDR3 has 12 amino acids. Trimming removed 4 bases at V and 1 base at J, with 7 bases between. CDR1 GTSNPN and CDR2 SVGIG come from the germline V gene (reference sequence). In nucleotides, the CDR3 is TGTGCCTGGACGGGGGGGAACACTGAAGCTTTCTTT. Amino acid sequence: CAWTGGNTEAFF.